A selection of T cell receptor beta chains follows, all from one sample in a study of blood T cell repertoires in COVID-19. The method was immunoSEQ multiplex PCR; TCRdb's version includes in-frame clones alone and lacks a portion of them. The data contain about 170,000 clones, roughly 82% of them singletons. The sequenced sample was peripheral blood. Receptor source: a woman in her sixties or seventies with acute or convalescent COVID-19. Each CDR3 is given with its conserved first and last residue. A D gene is named only where the DNA matches it firmly. A row's size may be missing; if present it is once, few, many or a size class.

V gene: TRBV2
clone size: NA
J gene: TRBJ1-2
CDR3 length: 14
D gene: TRBD1
CDR3 protein: CASSSDRVDYGYTF
CDR3 DNA: TGTGCCAGCAGCTCTGACAGGGTTGACTATGGCTACACCTTC

V gene: TRBV3-1/TRBV3-2
clone size: NA
J gene: TRBJ2-5
CDR3 length: 15
D gene: NA
CDR3 protein: CASSQANTYQETQYF
CDR3 DNA: TGTGCCAGCAGCCAAGCAAACACGTACCAAGAGACCCAGTACTTC

V gene: TRBV10-3
clone size: NA
J gene: TRBJ2-3
CDR3 length: 17
D gene: TRBD2
CDR3 protein: CAISEFASGGHEDTQYF
CDR3 DNA: TGTGCCATCAGTGAGTTCGCTAGCGGGGGGCATGAAGATACGCAGTATTTT

V gene: TRBV11-2
clone size: NA
J gene: TRBJ2-3
CDR3 length: 17
D gene: NA
CDR3 protein: CASSFRGAQTSTDTQYF
CDR3 DNA: TGTGCCAGCAGCTTTCGGGGGGCTCAAACTAGCACAGATACGCAGTATTTT

V gene: TRBV10-3
clone size: NA
J gene: TRBJ2-1
CDR3 length: 13
D gene: NA
CDR3 protein: CATQGGGYNEQFF
CDR3 DNA: TGTGCCACGCAGGGAGGAGGCTACAATGAGCAGTTCTTC

V gene: TRBV11-2
clone size: NA
J gene: TRBJ2-4
CDR3 length: 15
D gene: NA
CDR3 protein: CASSLDRLAPDIQYF
CDR3 DNA: TGTGCCAGCAGCTTAGATCGGCTAGCGCCCGACATTCAGTACTTC

V gene: TRBV2
clone size: once
J gene: TRBJ1-5
CDR3 length: 16
D gene: TRBD1
CDR3 protein: CASSELFGQGNQPQHF
CDR3 DNA: TGTGCCAGCAGTGAATTGTTTGGACAGGGGAATCAGCCCCAGCATTTT

V gene: TRBV14
clone size: NA
J gene: TRBJ1-2
CDR3 length: 18
D gene: NA
CDR3 protein: CASSQVRTWGDSNYGYTF
CDR3 DNA: TGTGCCAGCAGCCAAGTTCGGACGTGGGGAGATTCTAACTATGGCTACACCTTC

V gene: TRBV19
clone size: NA
J gene: TRBJ1-2
CDR3 length: 14
D gene: TRBD1
CDR3 protein: CASSRDRVDYGYTF
CDR3 DNA: TGTGCCAGTAGCCGGGACAGGGTCGACTATGGCTACACCTTC

V gene: TRBV11-2
clone size: NA
J gene: TRBJ2-5
CDR3 length: 16
D gene: TRBD2
CDR3 protein: CASSLGTRSLQETQYF
CDR3 DNA: TGTGCCAGCAGCTTAGGGACTAGGTCCCTGCAAGAGACCCAGTACTTC

V gene: TRBV5-1
clone size: NA
J gene: TRBJ2-7
CDR3 length: 15
D gene: NA
CDR3 protein: CASSLETGTYYEQYF
CDR3 DNA: TGCGCCAGCAGCTTGGAGACAGGGACTTATTACGAGCAGTACTTC

V gene: TRBV5-1
clone size: once
J gene: TRBJ2-2
CDR3 length: 13
D gene: NA
CDR3 protein: CASSWGPTGELFF
CDR3 DNA: TGCGCCAGCAGCTGGGGCCCCACCGGGGAGCTGTTTTTT

V gene: TRBV5-4
clone size: once
J gene: TRBJ2-3
CDR3 length: 14
D gene: TRBD2
CDR3 protein: CASSVGGRQDTQYF
CDR3 DNA: TGTGCCAGCAGCGTTGGCGGGAGACAGGATACGCAGTATTTT

V gene: TRBV24-1
clone size: NA
J gene: TRBJ2-2
CDR3 length: 13
D gene: NA
CDR3 protein: CATSARLYGELFF
CDR3 DNA: TGTGCCACCAGTGCTAGACTTTACGGGGAGCTGTTTTTT

V gene: TRBV7-3
clone size: NA
J gene: TRBJ2-2
CDR3 length: 16
D gene: NA
CDR3 protein: CASSLKGTQNTGELFF
CDR3 DNA: TGTGCCAGCAGCTTAAAAGGGACACAGAACACCGGGGAGCTGTTTTTT

V gene: TRBV10-3
clone size: NA
J gene: TRBJ1-2
CDR3 length: 18
D gene: TRBD1
CDR3 protein: CAISEGLLRDSSNYGYTF
CDR3 DNA: TGTGCCATCAGTGAGGGCTTACTACGGGACAGCTCTAACTATGGCTACACCTTC

V gene: TRBV19
clone size: NA
J gene: TRBJ2-7
CDR3 length: 15
D gene: NA
CDR3 protein: CASSSTGSPPYEQYF
CDR3 DNA: TGTGCCAGTAGTTCTACAGGTTCCCCTCCCTACGAGCAGTACTTC

V gene: TRBV9
clone size: few
J gene: TRBJ1-6
CDR3 length: 15
D gene: TRBD1
CDR3 protein: CASSGLGTGNSPLHF
CDR3 DNA: TGTGCCAGCAGCGGATTAGGGACAGGGAATTCACCCCTCCACTTT

V gene: TRBV19
clone size: few
J gene: TRBJ1-3
CDR3 length: 14
D gene: NA
CDR3 protein: CASSIGFSGNTIYF
CDR3 DNA: TGTGCCAGTAGTATCGGGTTCTCTGGAAACACCATATATTTT

V gene: TRBV28
clone size: NA
J gene: TRBJ2-1
CDR3 length: 15
D gene: TRBD1
CDR3 protein: CASRKQGALNNEQFF
CDR3 DNA: TGTGCCAGCAGGAAACAGGGGGCCCTGAACAATGAGCAGTTCTTC

V gene: TRBV7-8
clone size: NA
J gene: TRBJ1-1
CDR3 length: 13
D gene: TRBD1
CDR3 protein: CASSPDREAEAFF
CDR3 DNA: TGTGCCAGCAGCCCCGACAGGGAGGCTGAAGCTTTCTTT

V gene: TRBV11-2
clone size: once
J gene: TRBJ1-1
CDR3 length: 15
D gene: NA
CDR3 protein: CASSLGTVRNTEAFF
CDR3 DNA: TGTGCCAGCAGCTTAGGGACAGTACGGAACACTGAAGCTTTCTTT

V gene: TRBV28
clone size: NA
J gene: TRBJ1-2
CDR3 length: 12
D gene: NA
CDR3 protein: CASSFGQTGYTF
CDR3 DNA: TGTGCCAGCAGTTTCGGACAGACTGGCTACACCTTC

V gene: TRBV4-1
clone size: NA
J gene: TRBJ2-7
CDR3 length: 15
D gene: TRBD2
CDR3 protein: CASSQDRTRSYEQYF
CDR3 DNA: TGCGCCAGCAGCCAAGACCGGACTAGGTCCTACGAGCAGTACTTC

V gene: TRBV3-1/TRBV3-2
clone size: NA
J gene: TRBJ1-4
CDR3 length: 18
D gene: NA
CDR3 protein: CASSQSPRKLATNEKLFF
CDR3 DNA: TGTGCCAGCAGCCAATCTCCCCGTAAGCTTGCAACTAATGAAAAACTGTTTTTT

V gene: TRBV2
clone size: NA
J gene: TRBJ1-5
CDR3 length: 12
D gene: NA
CDR3 protein: CASSEGRQPQHF
CDR3 DNA: TGTGCCAGCAGTGAAGGGAGGCAGCCCCAGCATTTT

V gene: TRBV9
clone size: NA
J gene: TRBJ1-2
CDR3 length: 15
D gene: TRBD1
CDR3 protein: CASSPVAGGAYGYTF
CDR3 DNA: TGTGCCAGCAGCCCCGTCGCAGGGGGCGCCTATGGCTACACCTTC

V gene: TRBV6-2/TRBV6-3
clone size: NA
J gene: TRBJ1-5
CDR3 length: 14
D gene: NA
CDR3 protein: CASSPSTFNQPQHF
CDR3 DNA: TGTGCCAGCAGCCCTAGTACTTTCAATCAGCCCCAGCATTTT

V gene: TRBV6-5
clone size: NA
J gene: TRBJ2-7
CDR3 length: 15
D gene: NA
CDR3 protein: CASSYSRQVDYEQYF
CDR3 DNA: TGTGCCAGCAGTTACTCACGACAGGTAGACTACGAGCAGTACTTC

V gene: TRBV7-2
clone size: few
J gene: TRBJ2-7
CDR3 length: 13
D gene: TRBD2
CDR3 protein: CASSSSGGYDQYF
CDR3 DNA: TGTGCCAGCAGTTCTAGCGGGGGCTACGACCAGTACTTC

V gene: TRBV7-9
clone size: NA
J gene: TRBJ2-1
CDR3 length: 18
D gene: TRBD2
CDR3 protein: CASSLGSLAGGSYNEQFF
CDR3 DNA: TGTGCCAGCAGCTTAGGCTCCTTAGCGGGAGGCTCCTACAATGAGCAGTTCTTC

V gene: TRBV9
clone size: NA
J gene: TRBJ2-7
CDR3 length: 14
D gene: NA
CDR3 protein: CASSPNLASHEQYF
CDR3 DNA: TGTGCCAGCAGCCCCAACCTAGCTAGCCACGAGCAGTACTTC

V gene: TRBV12-3/TRBV12-4
clone size: few
J gene: TRBJ1-2
CDR3 length: 13
D gene: NA
CDR3 protein: CASSLMEDYGYTF
CDR3 DNA: TGTGCCAGCAGTTTGATGGAGGACTATGGCTACACCTTC

V gene: TRBV5-1
clone size: NA
J gene: TRBJ2-3
CDR3 length: 16
D gene: NA
CDR3 protein: CASSLAGSNVLDTQYF
CDR3 DNA: TGCGCCAGCAGCTTGGCCGGGAGCAACGTTCTGGATACGCAGTATTTT

V gene: TRBV7-9
clone size: NA
J gene: TRBJ1-1
CDR3 length: 13
D gene: NA
CDR3 protein: CASMGGMNTEAFF
CDR3 DNA: TGTGCCAGCATGGGAGGGATGAACACTGAAGCTTTCTTT

V gene: TRBV12-5
clone size: NA
J gene: TRBJ2-3
CDR3 length: 13
D gene: NA
CDR3 protein: CASGSASTDTQYF
CDR3 DNA: TGTGCTAGTGGTTCAGCGAGCACAGATACGCAGTATTTT

V gene: TRBV11-2
clone size: few
J gene: TRBJ1-1
CDR3 length: 15
D gene: NA
CDR3 protein: CASSLVSGLNTEAFF
CDR3 DNA: TGTGCCAGCAGCTTAGTTTCGGGATTGAACACTGAAGCTTTCTTT

V gene: TRBV5-4
clone size: NA
J gene: TRBJ2-1
CDR3 length: 14
D gene: NA
CDR3 protein: CASRGSGLSNEQFF
CDR3 DNA: TGTGCCAGCAGGGGATCAGGGTTGAGCAATGAGCAGTTCTTC

V gene: TRBV5-4
clone size: NA
J gene: TRBJ1-4
CDR3 length: 12
D gene: NA
CDR3 protein: CASSLAGEKLFF
CDR3 DNA: TGTGCCAGCAGCTTGGCCGGGGAAAAACTGTTTTTT

V gene: TRBV12-3/TRBV12-4
clone size: NA
J gene: TRBJ2-7
CDR3 length: 13
D gene: NA
CDR3 protein: CASSFRQTQDPIF
CDR3 DNA: TGTGCCAGCAGTTTCAGACAGACTCAGGATCCAATTTTC

V gene: TRBV4-3
clone size: once
J gene: TRBJ2-5
CDR3 length: 13
D gene: NA
CDR3 protein: CASSSGIQETQYF
CDR3 DNA: TGCGCCAGCAGCTCCGGGATCCAAGAGACCCAGTACTTC

V gene: TRBV18
clone size: NA
J gene: TRBJ2-3
CDR3 length: 16
D gene: NA
CDR3 protein: CASSSTGLQGGDTQYF
CDR3 DNA: TGTGCCAGCTCATCGACCGGGCTACAGGGTGGTGATACGCAGTATTTT

V gene: TRBV4-1
clone size: NA
J gene: TRBJ1-3
CDR3 length: 17
D gene: TRBD1
CDR3 protein: CASSPRDRGQAGNTIYF
CDR3 DNA: TGCGCCAGCAGCCCTCGGGACAGGGGCCAAGCTGGAAACACCATATATTTT

V gene: TRBV7-2
clone size: NA
J gene: TRBJ2-7
CDR3 length: 15
D gene: TRBD2
CDR3 protein: CASSFQAGNSYEQYF
CDR3 DNA: TGTGCCAGCAGCTTTCAAGCGGGGAACTCCTACGAGCAGTACTTC

V gene: TRBV7-9
clone size: NA
J gene: TRBJ1-2
CDR3 length: 16
D gene: NA
CDR3 protein: CASSLLRGELNYGYTF
CDR3 DNA: TGTGCCAGCAGCTTACTGCGAGGTGAGCTGAACTATGGCTACACCTTC

V gene: TRBV28
clone size: once
J gene: TRBJ1-5
CDR3 length: 12
D gene: NA
CDR3 protein: CASRLQGRSQHF
CDR3 DNA: TGTGCCAGCAGGCTACAGGGAAGGTCCCAGCATTTT

V gene: TRBV13
clone size: NA
J gene: TRBJ2-3
CDR3 length: 16
D gene: NA
CDR3 protein: CASSLGRGWGTDTQYF
CDR3 DNA: TGTGCCAGCAGCTTAGGGCGCGGATGGGGCACAGATACGCAGTATTTT

V gene: TRBV28
clone size: NA
J gene: TRBJ1-4
CDR3 length: 13
D gene: NA
CDR3 protein: CASDGLRNEKLFF
CDR3 DNA: TGTGCCAGCGACGGACTGCGTAATGAAAAACTGTTTTTT

V gene: TRBV6-2/TRBV6-3
clone size: NA
J gene: TRBJ1-1
CDR3 length: 18
D gene: TRBD1
CDR3 protein: CASSHTLDRGHLNTEAFF
CDR3 DNA: TGTGCCAGCAGCCATACCCTGGACAGGGGACACTTGAACACTGAAGCTTTCTTT

V gene: TRBV5-1
clone size: NA
J gene: TRBJ1-1
CDR3 length: 16
D gene: NA
CDR3 protein: CASSSGDVRGNTEAFF
CDR3 DNA: TGCGCCAGCAGTTCAGGGGACGTCCGGGGGAACACTGAAGCTTTCTTT

V gene: TRBV19
clone size: NA
J gene: TRBJ2-3
CDR3 length: 15
D gene: TRBD2
CDR3 protein: CASSPGLAPTDTQYF
CDR3 DNA: TGTGCCAGTAGTCCTGGACTAGCGCCCACAGATACGCAGTATTTT

V gene: TRBV5-1
clone size: few
J gene: TRBJ1-2
CDR3 length: 15
D gene: TRBD1
CDR3 protein: CASSSGQGSYYGYTF
CDR3 DNA: TGCGCCAGCAGCTCCGGACAGGGGTCTTACTATGGCTACACCTTC

V gene: TRBV27
clone size: NA
J gene: TRBJ1-5
CDR3 length: 17
D gene: TRBD1
CDR3 protein: CASSLKPTGMSNQPQHF
CDR3 DNA: TGTGCCAGCAGTTTAAAGCCGACAGGGATGAGCAATCAGCCCCAGCATTTT

V gene: TRBV28
clone size: NA
J gene: TRBJ2-3
CDR3 length: 18
D gene: TRBD2
CDR3 protein: CASSYPFPKREGTDTQYF
CDR3 DNA: TGTGCCAGCAGTTACCCCTTTCCCAAGCGGGAGGGCACAGATACGCAGTATTTT

V gene: TRBV9
clone size: NA
J gene: TRBJ2-1
CDR3 length: 16
D gene: NA
CDR3 protein: CASSVGQGNRDNEQFF
CDR3 DNA: TGTGCCAGCAGCGTAGGTCAAGGAAACAGGGACAATGAGCAGTTCTTC

V gene: TRBV2
clone size: NA
J gene: TRBJ1-6
CDR3 length: 12
D gene: NA
CDR3 protein: CAKREGNSPLHF
CDR3 DNA: TGTGCCAAAAGGGAGGGTAATTCACCCCTCCACTTT